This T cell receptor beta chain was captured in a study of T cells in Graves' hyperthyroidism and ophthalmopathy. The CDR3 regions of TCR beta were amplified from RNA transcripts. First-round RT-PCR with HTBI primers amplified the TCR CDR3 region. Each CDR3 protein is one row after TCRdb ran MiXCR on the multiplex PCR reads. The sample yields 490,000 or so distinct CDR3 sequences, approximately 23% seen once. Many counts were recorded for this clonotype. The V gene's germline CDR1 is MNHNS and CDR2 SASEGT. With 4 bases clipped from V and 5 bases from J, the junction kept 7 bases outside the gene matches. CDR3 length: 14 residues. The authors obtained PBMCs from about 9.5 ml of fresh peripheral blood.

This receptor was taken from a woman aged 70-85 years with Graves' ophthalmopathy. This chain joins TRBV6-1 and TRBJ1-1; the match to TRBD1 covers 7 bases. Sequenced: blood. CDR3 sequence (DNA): TGTGCCAGCAGTGGCTTGACAGGGAAGACTGAAGCTTTCTTT. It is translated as CASSGLTGKTEAFF.